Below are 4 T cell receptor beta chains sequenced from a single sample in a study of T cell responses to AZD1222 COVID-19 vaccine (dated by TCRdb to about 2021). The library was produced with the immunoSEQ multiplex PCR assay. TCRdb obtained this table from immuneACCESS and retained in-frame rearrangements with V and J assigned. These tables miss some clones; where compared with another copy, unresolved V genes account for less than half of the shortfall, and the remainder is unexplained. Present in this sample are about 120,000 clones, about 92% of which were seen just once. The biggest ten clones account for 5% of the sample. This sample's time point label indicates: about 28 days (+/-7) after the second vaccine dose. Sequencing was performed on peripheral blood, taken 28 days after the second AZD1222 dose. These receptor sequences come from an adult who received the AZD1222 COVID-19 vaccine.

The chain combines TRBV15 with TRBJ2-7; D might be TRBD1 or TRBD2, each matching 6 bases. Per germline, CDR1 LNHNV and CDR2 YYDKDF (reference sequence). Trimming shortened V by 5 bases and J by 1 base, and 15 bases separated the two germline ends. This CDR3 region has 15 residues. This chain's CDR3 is CATSPRGDNSYEQYF. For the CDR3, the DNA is TGTGCCACCAGCCCCCGCGGGGACAATTCCTACGAGCAGTACTTC.

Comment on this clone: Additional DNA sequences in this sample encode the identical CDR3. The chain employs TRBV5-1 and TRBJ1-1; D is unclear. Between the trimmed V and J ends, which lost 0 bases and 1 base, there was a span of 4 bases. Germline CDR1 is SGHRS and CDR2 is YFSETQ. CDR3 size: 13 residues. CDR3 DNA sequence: TGCGCCAGCAGCTTGGGCCCGAACACTGAAGCTTTCTTT. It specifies CASSLGPNTEAFF.

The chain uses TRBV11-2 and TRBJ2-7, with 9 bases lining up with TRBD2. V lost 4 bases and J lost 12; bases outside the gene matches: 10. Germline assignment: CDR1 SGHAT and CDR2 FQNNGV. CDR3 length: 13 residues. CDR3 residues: CASSSGLAERRYF. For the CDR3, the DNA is TGTGCCAGCAGCTCGGGACTAGCAGAAAGGCGGTACTTC.

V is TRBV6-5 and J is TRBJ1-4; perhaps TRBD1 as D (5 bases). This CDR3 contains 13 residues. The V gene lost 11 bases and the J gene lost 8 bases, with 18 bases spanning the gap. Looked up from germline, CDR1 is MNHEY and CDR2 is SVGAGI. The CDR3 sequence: CAGGYTHGEKLFF. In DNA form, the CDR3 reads TGTGCCGGGGGGTATACTCACGGGGAAAAACTGTTTTTT.